This T cell receptor beta chain came from a study of T-cell reconstitution after alpha-beta-depleted transplantation in children. Study conclusions and caveats: Newly produced T cells mostly accounted for T-cell counts and diversity one year post-transplant.

From germline, CDR1 is DFQATT and CDR2 SNEGSKA (reference sequence). CDR3 size: 15 residues. Trimming shortened V by 4 bases and J by 0 bases, and 13 bases separated the two germline ends. Unique molecular identifiers were incorporated into the prepared TCRbeta library. TCRdb used MiXCR to reprocess the PCR reads, holding one entry per CDR3 protein. Of fewer than 700,000 distinct CDR3 sequences in the sample, around 13% were seen once. This clonotype was detected only a few times. What it binds is unknown. The genes are TRBV20-1 and TRBJ2-1; D unresolved. The material sequenced was PBMCs, mostly from graft donor cells, taken 360 days after TCRalphabeta/CD19-depleted stem cell transplant. The TCR sequence derives from a male patient younger than 18 who had a stem cell transplant for acute myeloid leukemia, so the T cells may come from the graft donor. The CDR3, as DNA: TGCAGTGCTAAGGACCGCCGGTACTCCTACAATGAGCAGTTCTTC. It encodes CSAKDRRYSYNEQFF.